This note documents a single T cell receptor beta chain sequence. The germline V gene encodes CDR1 MNHNY and CDR2 SVGAGI (reference sequence). V dropped 5 bases and J dropped 4 bases, with 26 bases sitting between them. The CDR3 runs to 18 residues. The sample is drawn from a study of blood T cell repertoires in COVID-19. Study overall: The origin of the acute and convalescent COVID-19 samples was the United States, Italy and Spain. The cDNA or gDNA used as material had been derived from T cells, B-cell-depleted T cells, or PBMCs.

Source study methods: Counts of nucleated cells, estimated from reference gene primer amplification, were obtained. The repertoire was sequenced with immunoSEQ multiplex PCR; TCRdb's copy has only in-frame clones and lacks some. V, J and clone size were drawn from that table, and D and trimming were deduced from the DNA. In the table there are 150,000 or so clones, 75% to 85% of which are singletons. Sequencing was done on a sample of peripheral blood. The gene calls are TRBV6-6 and TRBJ1-1; D is perhaps TRBD1 (5 bases). The clonotype originates from a human donor in a cohort sampled during active COVID-19. The CDR3 protein is CASSPNPRQSGYLTEAFF. The CDR3 DNA follows: TGTGCCAGCAGTCCGAATCCCCGACAGTCCGGCTATCTCACTGAAGCTTTCTTT.